The 32 T cell receptor beta chains given below trace back to one sample, sequenced in a study of CD8+ T cells in alopecia areata. Treatment noted: oral pan-JAK inhibitor, 5-10 mg twice daily. Extracted RNA was reverse transcribed into cDNA, the sequencing template. This table comes from immunoSEQ multiplex PCR, and its TCRdb copy is limited to in-frame clones, with some not included. The sample lists fewer than 250,000 clones, around two fifths seen once, with 2% to 3% in the top ten. The source was CD4+ T cells sorted from blood, collected at approximately week 36, from a patient treated with tofacitinib. The receptors originated from a human donor with alopecia areata.

This clone is medium-sized within its sample. The V and J genes are TRBV19 and TRBJ2-2; D not resolved. Trimming stripped 4 bases from V and 7 bases from J, with 4 bases between. The CDR3 extends over 11 amino acids. CDR1 is LNHDA and CDR2 is SQIVND in the germline V gene (reference sequence). The CDR3 reads CASSKVGELFF. CDR3 DNA: TGTGCCAGTAGTAAAGTCGGGGAGCTGTTTTTT. The complete variable domain, with remaining parts taken from reference TRBV19 and TRBJ2-2, reads DGGITQSPKYLFRKEGQNVTLSCEQNLNHDAMYWYRQDPGQGLRLIYYSQIVNDFQKGDIAEGYSVSREKKESFPLTVTSAQKNPTAFYLCASSKVGELFFGEGSRLTVL.

The J gene is TRBJ2-5, the V gene TRBV11-2; no clear D gene. The CDR3 runs 13 residues. Germline V CDR1 and CDR2: SGHAT, FQNNGV. The V and J ends lost 2 bases and 5 bases respectively, with 9 bases between them. Written as DNA, the CDR3 is TGTGCCAGCAGCTTAATTCGGCGCGAGACCCAGTACTTC. It is translated as CASSLIRRETQYF.

The V gene is TRBV2, the J gene TRBJ1-2; D is unresolved. The CDR3 length is 14 residues. Germline-derived CDR1 and CDR2 are SNHLY and FYNNEI. The V end was cut by 2 bases, the J end by 5 bases, with 12 bases between. CDR3 residues: CASSERQTRYGYTF. The CDR3 DNA is TGTGCCAGCAGTGAAAGGCAGACCCGGTATGGCTACACCTTC.

The V gene is TRBV9, the J gene TRBJ1-1; unclear D gene. The CDR3 extends over 14 amino acids. V was clipped by 0 bases and J by 7 bases, with 13 bases between them. In germline, CDR1 is SGDLS, CDR2 YYNGEE. The CDR3 loop reads CASSVVLGGGEAFF. The CDR3 DNA is TGTGCCAGCAGCGTAGTTTTGGGAGGAGGTGAAGCTTTCTTT.

V usage is TRBV30 and J usage is TRBJ1-3; 7 nucleotides align to TRBD1. The CDR3 spans 18 residues. The trim removed 4 bases at V and 2 bases at J, leaving 17 bases unmatched. CDR1 is GTSNPN, CDR2 SVGIG, per germline (reference sequence). CDR3 loop: CAWTRGTATYSPGNTIYF. CDR3 bases: TGTGCCTGGACCAGGGGGACAGCCACGTACTCCCCTGGAAACACCATATATTTT.

The chain uses TRBV27 and TRBJ2-5, with a tentative D call TRBD2 (5 bases). Trimming left V 5 bases short and J 4 bases short, with 5 bases between. Germline V gene lookup returns CDR1 MNHEY and CDR2 SMNVEV (reference sequence). There are 11 residues in the CDR3. The CDR3 nucleotides read TGTGCCAGCAGTGGGAGAGAGACCCAGTACTTC. Amino acid sequence: CASSGRETQYF.

This clone has at least ten counts. At the DNA level, this CDR3 is encoded by other sequences in the same sample as well. V usage is TRBV28 and J usage is TRBJ2-7; D might be TRBD1 (6 bases). The germline V gene has CDR1 MDHEN and CDR2 SYDVKM. The length of the CDR3 is 15 residues. The ends were cut back, 2 bases at V and 1 base at J, with 12 bases in the middle. CDR3 loop: CASSLTPRGSYEQYF. Here the CDR3 DNA reads TGTGCCAGCAGTTTAACCCCGAGGGGGTCCTACGAGCAGTACTTC.

The table lists this clone with a few counts. V gene TRBV11-1 combines with J gene TRBJ2-3, with 8 bases matching TRBD2. The CDR3 is made up of 15 amino acids. With 5 bases clipped from V and 2 bases from J, the junction kept 6 bases outside the gene matches. Germline V gives CDR1 SGHAT, CDR2 FQDESV (reference sequence). The DNA of the CDR3 is TGTGCCAGCAGCCCGGGAGGGAGGTACACAGATACGCAGTATTTT. This encodes CASSPGGRYTDTQYF.

A few counts support this clone. The chain uses TRBV6-5 and TRBJ2-4; D tentatively reads TRBD1 or TRBD2 (5 bases each). The CDR3 extends over 14 amino acids. CDR1 and CDR2 (germline): MNHEY, SVGAGI. Between the trimmed V and J ends, which lost 6 bases and 6 bases, there was a span of 15 bases. The CDR3 is CASSLGTTGNIQYF. CDR3 DNA sequence: TGTGCCAGCAGCCTGGGGACCACCGGAAACATTCAGTACTTC.

The genes are TRBV10-3 and TRBJ2-3; TRBD2 might be the D (6 bases). CDR3 length: 13 residues. Trimming left V 9 bases short and J 0 bases short, with 10 bases between. Per germline, CDR1 ENHRY and CDR2 SYGVKD. CDR3 bases: TGTGCCATTAGCGGTCCTAGCACAGATACGCAGTATTTT. Its translation is CAISGPSTDTQYF.

The chain combines TRBV19 with TRBJ1-5; perhaps TRBD1 as D (6 bases). Between the trimmed V and J ends, which lost 6 bases and 0 bases, there was a span of 15 bases. The CDR3 is 16 residues long. CDR1 and CDR2 from the germline V gene are LNHDA and SQIVND (reference sequence). The CDR3 region has the DNA TGTGCCAGTAGGCCCCGGGACACAACTAGCAATCAGCCCCAGCATTTT. It is translated as CASRPRDTTSNQPQHF.

This clone has only a few counts. The chain has TRBV7-2 and TRBJ2-5; D is uncertain. Deletions cut 3 bases from V and 0 bases from J, with 20 bases between. This CDR3 spans 18 amino acids. Germline CDR1 reads SGHTA; CDR2 reads FQGNSA. The CDR3 protein is CASSFLSDFRPYQETQYF. Written as DNA, the CDR3 is TGTGCCAGCAGCTTTTTATCTGACTTCCGACCATACCAAGAGACCCAGTACTTC.

The chain combines TRBV6-6 with TRBJ1-2; D is unresolved. V shed 4 bases and J shed 3 bases, with 18 bases lying between them. The CDR3 is made up of 16 amino acids. Germline V CDR1 and CDR2: MNHNY, SVGAGI (reference sequence). CDR3 nucleotides: TGTGCCAGCAGTTGGCCCTGGCAACCCCAGGACTATGGCTACACCTTC. Residues: CASSWPWQPQDYGYTF.

There are many counts of this clone. The chain links TRBV11-2 to TRBJ2-2; D unclear. The CDR3 loop spans 12 amino acids. Germline-derived CDR1 and CDR2 are SGHAT and FQNNGV. V was shortened by 1 base and J by 6 bases, with 3 bases between the two germline ends. In nucleotides, the CDR3 is TGTGCCAGCAGCTTAGGTGCCGGGGAGCTGTTTTTT. Translated, it gives CASSLGAGELFF.

This clone was observed many times. V usage is TRBV4-1 and J usage is TRBJ2-1, with a possible D match to TRBD2 (5 bases). The CDR3 has 15 residues. Germline V gene data show CDR1 as MGHRA and CDR2 as YSYEKL. V was cut by 0 bases and J by 10 bases, with 16 bases left in between. The CDR3 sequence is CASSQDERLTGEQFF. The CDR3 coding sequence is TGCGCCAGCAGCCAAGATGAACGTCTTACGGGAGAGCAGTTCTTC.

The V gene is TRBV30, the J gene TRBJ1-1; D not resolved. This CDR3 spans 13 amino acids. Trimming stripped 0 bases from V and 1 base from J, with 6 bases between. Germline CDR1 is GTSNPN and CDR2 is SVGIG (reference sequence). The CDR3 loop reads CAWSVIGNTEAFF. Here the CDR3 DNA reads TGTGCCTGGAGTGTTATAGGGAACACTGAAGCTTTCTTT.

This clone was seen more than once but under ten times. The genes are TRBV6-5 and TRBJ1-3; the D is unclear. V was cut by 2 bases and J by 0 bases, with 5 bases left in between. Germline-derived CDR1 and CDR2 are MNHEY and SVGAGI. The CDR3 spans 14 residues. The chain's CDR3 is CASSYAVSGNTIYF. The CDR3 region has the DNA TGTGCCAGCAGTTACGCGGTCTCTGGAAACACCATATATTTT.

This clone was observed a few times. The V and J genes are TRBV11-2 and TRBJ2-1; D is unclear. The germline V gene has CDR1 SGHAT and CDR2 FQNNGV. The CDR3 consists of 15 residues. Trimming shortened V by 1 base and J by 2 bases, and 9 bases separated the two germline ends. The DNA for the CDR3 is TGTGCCAGCAGCTTAGGTTCCTCTCCCTACAATGAGCAGTTCTTC. Its translation is CASSLGSSPYNEQFF.

This chain links TRBV18 with TRBJ2-5; D not resolved. V lost 2 bases and J 5 bases, leaving 9 bases between the germline ends. Germline V gives CDR1 KGHSH, CDR2 LQKENI. This CDR3 has 13 residues. The DNA of the CDR3 is TGTGCCAGCTCACCAGCTAGGGTGGAGACCCAGTACTTC. It translates to CASSPARVETQYF. The full variable domain, rest sourced from reference TRBV18 and TRBJ2-5, is NAGVMQNPRHLVRRRGQEARLRCSPMKGHSHVYWYRQLPEEGLKFMVYLQKENIIDESGMPKERFSAEFPKEGPSILRIQQVVRGDSAAYFCASSPARVETQYFGPGTRLLVL.

This chain links TRBV10-3 with TRBJ2-3; TRBD2 matches at 11 bases. This CDR3 comprises 16 residues. With 5 bases clipped from V and 1 base from J, the junction kept 5 bases outside the gene matches. The germline V gene encodes CDR1 ENHRY and CDR2 SYGVKD. The CDR3 coding sequence is TGTGCCATCAGTCCCGGGACTAGCGGCGGCACAGATACGCAGTATTTT. It is translated as CAISPGTSGGTDTQYF.

CDR3 coding DNA: TGTGCCAGTAGCCTCCGGGGGACAGGGGATGAAAAACTGTTTTTT. This codes for CASSLRGTGDEKLFF. The chain recombines TRBV19 with TRBJ1-4; 10 bases agree with TRBD1. CDR1 LNHDA and CDR2 SQIVND come from the germline V gene (reference sequence). The CDR3 consists of 15 residues. Trimming cost V 6 bases and J 6 bases; bases outside gene matches: 7.

This clone was counted between two and nine times. The J gene is TRBJ2-5, the V gene TRBV7-2, with 7 bases aligning to TRBD2. This CDR3 has 15 amino acids. CDR1 is SGHTA and CDR2 is FQGNSA in the germline V gene. Losses at the gene ends were 3 bases for V and 5 bases for J; bases not matched to a gene: 9. The CDR3 DNA reads as TGTGCCAGCAGCTTGGGCGGGAGCACCGGGGAGACCCAGTACTTC. Residues: CASSLGGSTGETQYF.

This clone showed up just a few times. This chain links TRBV6-4 with TRBJ2-2; no clear D. Trimming shortened V by 4 bases and J by 3 bases, and 3 bases separated the two germline ends. The CDR3 runs to 12 residues. Germline-derived CDR1 and CDR2 are MRHNA and SNTAGT. The CDR3 sequence: CASSADTGELFF. For the CDR3, the DNA is TGTGCCAGCAGTGCCGACACCGGGGAGCTGTTTTTT.

The rearrangement links TRBV15 to TRBJ1-2; a possible D gene is TRBD1 (5 bases). There are 16 residues in the CDR3. Germline V gives CDR1 LNHNV, CDR2 YYDKDF (reference sequence). V shed 1 base and J shed 8 bases, with 20 bases lying between them. CDR3 in DNA: TGTGCCACCAGCAGAGGGGGTCTTAGGGGCCCGCAAGGCTACACCTTC. It translates to CATSRGGLRGPQGYTF. The full variable domain, in which reference TRBV15 and TRBJ1-2 provide the parts outside the CDR3, is DAMVIQNPRYQVTQFGKPVTLSCSQTLNHNVMYWYQQKSSQAPKLLFHYYDKDFNNEADTPDNFQSRRPNTSFCFLDIRSPGLGDTAMYLCATSRGGLRGPQGYTFGSGTRLTVV.

The chain employs TRBV29-1 and TRBJ2-1, with a weak D call TRBD1 (6 bases). Germline V gives CDR1 SQVTM, CDR2 ANQGSEA. V shed 5 bases and J shed 5 bases, with 13 bases lying between them. CDR3 length: 13 residues. The CDR3, as DNA: TGCAGCGTTTCGGCACAGGGAGACAATGAGCAGTTCTTC. Translated, it gives CSVSAQGDNEQFF.

This clone was seen more than once but under ten times. The chain links TRBV2 to TRBJ2-5, with D tentatively TRBD1 or TRBD2 (9 bases each). There are 16 residues in the CDR3. The germline CDR1 and CDR2 sequences are SNHLY and FYNNEI. V lost 3 bases and J 3 bases, leaving 17 bases between the germline ends. The CDR3 coding sequence is TGTGCCAGCAGTGAGCGGGGGGGGACAGGGAAAGAGACCCAGTACTTC. Protein product: CASSERGGTGKETQYF.

This clone was seen a few times. V gene TRBV29-1 combines with J gene TRBJ2-3; the D gene is possibly TRBD1 (6 bases). Trimming took 7 bases from V and 6 from J, leaving 17 bases between them. The CDR3 totals 13 residues. CDR1 is SQVTM, CDR2 ANQGSEA, per germline. CDR3 amino acids: CSAERGSRDTQYF. CDR3 coding DNA: TGCAGCGCCGAGAGGGGGTCTAGGGATACGCAGTATTTT.

This clone showed up just a few times. This chain uses TRBV15 with TRBJ1-4, with D possibly matching TRBD1 (6 bases). Germline V gene lookup returns CDR1 LNHNV and CDR2 YYDKDF (reference sequence). Trimming took off 5 bases at V and 8 bases at J, with 15 bases between the two ends. CDR3 size: 14 residues. The CDR3 region is CATSGGTLKEKLFF. The CDR3 nucleotides read TGTGCCACCAGCGGCGGGACACTGAAGGAAAAACTGTTTTTT.

This sequence joins TRBV25-1 and TRBJ2-1, with unresolved D. V was cut by 4 bases and J by 4 bases, with 5 bases left in between. This CDR3 region has 12 residues. The germline V gene has CDR1 MGHDK and CDR2 SYGVNS. The CDR3 spells CASSAPYNEQFF. CDR3 DNA sequence: TGTGCCAGCAGTGCCCCTTACAATGAGCAGTTCTTC.

CDR3 in DNA: TGTGCCAGCTGTCCGGGACAGGGGTCCTACGAGCAGTACTTC. Translated: CASCPGQGSYEQYF. The V call is TRBV18, the J call TRBJ2-7, with 10 bases lining up with TRBD1. The CDR3 extends over 14 amino acids. Germline loops: CDR1 KGHSH, CDR2 LQKENI. The J segment lost 1 base and the V segment lost 7 bases, leaving 4 bases of the junction unmatched.

The rearrangement uses TRBV7-2 and TRBJ2-7, with 8 bases lining up with TRBD1. The CDR3 covers 15 residues. CDR1 and CDR2 (germline): SGHTA, FQGNSA. V lost 4 bases, J lost 3 bases, and 8 bases stayed unmatched. CDR3 loop: CASSSQLGQGYEQYF. CDR3 nucleotides: TGTGCCAGCAGCTCACAACTAGGACAGGGCTACGAGCAGTACTTC.

The table lists this clone with a few counts. The chain links TRBV7-2 to TRBJ2-5; possible D gene TRBD2, 6 bases. CDR1 and CDR2 from the germline V gene are SGHTA and FQGNSA. V was pared by 5 bases and J by 5 bases, with 15 bases between. This CDR3 contains 14 residues. The CDR3 bases are TGTGCCAGCAGCCAAGCGGGCAGGTCGGAGACCCAGTACTTC. Protein: CASSQAGRSETQYF. The full variable domain, rest sourced from reference TRBV7-2 and TRBJ2-5, is GAGVSQSPSNKVTEKGKDVELRCDPISGHTALYWYRQSLGQGLEFLIYFQGNSAPDKSGLPSDRFSAERTGGSVSTLTIQRTQQEDSAVYLCASSQAGRSETQYFGPGTRLLVL.